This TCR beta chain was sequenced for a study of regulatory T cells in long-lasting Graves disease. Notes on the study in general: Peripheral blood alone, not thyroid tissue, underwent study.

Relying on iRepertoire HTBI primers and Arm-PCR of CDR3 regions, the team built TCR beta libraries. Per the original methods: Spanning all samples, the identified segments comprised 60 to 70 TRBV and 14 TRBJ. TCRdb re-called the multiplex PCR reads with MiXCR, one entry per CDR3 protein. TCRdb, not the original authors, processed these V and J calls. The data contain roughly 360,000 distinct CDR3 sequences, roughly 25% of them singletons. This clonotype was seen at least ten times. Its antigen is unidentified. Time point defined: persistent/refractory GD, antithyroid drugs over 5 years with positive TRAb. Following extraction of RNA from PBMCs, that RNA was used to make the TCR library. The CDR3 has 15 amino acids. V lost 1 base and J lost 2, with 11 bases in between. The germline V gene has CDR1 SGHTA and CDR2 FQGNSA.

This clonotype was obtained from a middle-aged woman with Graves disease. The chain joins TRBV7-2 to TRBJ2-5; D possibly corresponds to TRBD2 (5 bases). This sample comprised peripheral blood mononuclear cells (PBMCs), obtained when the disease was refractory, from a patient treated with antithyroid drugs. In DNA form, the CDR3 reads TGTGCCAGCAGCTTAGGCCGGGGAATACAAGAGACCCAGTACTTC. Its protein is CASSLGRGIQETQYF.